This T cell receptor (beta chain) was found in a study of beta chain features in type 1 diabetes. The study, taken as a whole, reports: In type 1 diabetes patients, VDJ junctions had fewer insertions; deletions at these junctions were more frequent.

Sequencing targeted expressed TCRB transcripts, as all isolated RNA had been reverse transcribed. The method was immunoSEQ multiplex PCR; TCRdb's version includes in-frame clones alone and lacks a portion of them. Of under 400,000 clones listed, roughly 12% are singletons. This clone was observed a handful of times. Its antigen remains unknown. From germline, CDR1 is SGHTA and CDR2 FQGTGA. The V gene lost 1 base and the J gene lost 8 bases, with 15 bases spanning the gap. The CDR3 spans 15 residues. The rearrangement links TRBV7-3 to TRBJ2-1; TRBD1 is a possible D gene (6 bases). This sequence originates from a man aged 18 to 30 in good health. Sequencing was carried out using naive CD4+ T cells from blood. The CDR3 spells CASSLNGRGADEQFF. The CDR3 DNA sequence: TGTGCCAGCAGCTTAAACGGCAGGGGCGCCGATGAGCAGTTCTTC.